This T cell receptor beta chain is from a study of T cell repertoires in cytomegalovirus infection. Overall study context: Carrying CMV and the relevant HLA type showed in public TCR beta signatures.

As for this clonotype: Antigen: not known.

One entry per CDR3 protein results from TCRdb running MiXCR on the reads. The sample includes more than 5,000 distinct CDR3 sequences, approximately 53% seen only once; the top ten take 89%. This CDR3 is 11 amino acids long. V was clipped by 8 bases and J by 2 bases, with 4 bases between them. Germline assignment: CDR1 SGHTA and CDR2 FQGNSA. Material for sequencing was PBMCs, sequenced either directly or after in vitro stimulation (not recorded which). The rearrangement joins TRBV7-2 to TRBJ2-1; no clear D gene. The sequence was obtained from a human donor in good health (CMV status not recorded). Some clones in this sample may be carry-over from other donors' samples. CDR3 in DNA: TGTGCCAGCTCGGCCTACAATGAGCAGTTCTTC. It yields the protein CASSAYNEQFF.